The T cell receptor beta chain under discussion was sequenced for a study of Graves' ophthalmopathy and Graves' hyperthyroidism. Study overall: Before any treatment was given, at initial diagnosis, peripheral blood was collected.

The authors amplified TCR beta CDR3 regions from RNA transcripts. Scientists carried out first-round RT-PCR using HTBI primers and then a second-round multiplex PCR. TCRdb independently ran MiXCR on the multiplex PCR reads; one entry per CDR3 protein. The data show fewer than 650,000 distinct CDR3 sequences, about a fifth seen once. Overall study results and limits: With a specificity of 72.22% and a sensitivity of about 70%, the model predicted ophthalmopathy progression.

PBMCs had their origin in fresh peripheral blood (around 10 ml). This clonotype was counted ten times or more. Antigen unknown. V lost 2 bases and J lost 6, with 13 bases in between. Germline V CDR1 and CDR2: GTSNPN, SVGIG (reference sequence). The CDR3 is 13 amino acids. Sequencing was performed on peripheral blood. This clonotype originated in a woman under 30 with stable Graves' hyperthyroidism. Some clones in this sample may be carry-over from other donors' samples. This sequence joins TRBV30 and TRBJ1-1; D uncertain. The CDR3 region is CAWSTGFTAEAFF. The CDR3 DNA follows: TGTGCCTGGAGTACCGGTTTTACCGCTGAAGCTTTCTTT.